This T cell receptor beta chain came from a study of T cells in Graves' hyperthyroidism and ophthalmopathy. This CDR3 spans 16 amino acids. Per germline, CDR1 MNHNY and CDR2 SVGAGI (reference sequence). With V trimmed by 0 bases and J by 11 bases, 11 bases remained unmatched. This clonotype was observed a few times. Authors of the study amplified TCR beta CDR3 regions from RNA transcripts. TCR CDR3 underwent first-round RT-PCR with the HTBI primer set. TCRdb processed the multiplex PCR reads anew with MiXCR; each CDR3 protein has one entry. The sample lists around 190,000 distinct CDR3 sequences; less than 20% were seen once.

The chain joins TRBV6-6 to TRBJ2-1; 9 bases map to TRBD2. The receptor's source is a woman aged 45-59 years with Graves' hyperthyroidism. The sample taken for sequencing was blood. CDR3 loop: CASSYSEGPAGGKQFF. The CDR3 DNA is TGTGCCAGCAGTTACTCCGAGGGACCAGCGGGAGGCAAGCAGTTCTTC.